This TCR beta chain was sequenced for a study of blood T cell repertoires in COVID-19. Overall study: The United States, Italy and Spain were the sources of the acute and convalescent COVID-19 samples. From T cells, B-cell-depleted T cells, or PBMCs came the material, which was cDNA or gDNA.

The method was immunoSEQ multiplex PCR; TCRdb's version includes in-frame clones alone and lacks a portion of them. Of 150,000 to 250,000 clones in the sample, less than 95% were seen once. The germline V gene encodes CDR1 SGHNT and CDR2 YYREEE (reference sequence). The CDR3 sequence is 16 residues long. The V end lost 0 bases, the J end lost 5 bases, and 12 bases lay between the germline ends. The chain employs TRBV5-4 and TRBJ1-6; tentatively, D is TRBD1 (5 bases). What was sequenced was peripheral blood. The origin of this receptor is a young man with COVID-19, enrolled during active disease. CDR3 in DNA: TGTGCCAGCAGCTTGGCCCTGCAGGGTGATAATTCACCCCTCCACTTT. This encodes CASSLALQGDNSPLHF.